This T cell receptor beta chain was identified in a study of blood T cell repertoires in COVID-19. Study details: Whether acute or convalescent, the COVID-19 samples came from the United States, Italy and Spain. From T cells, B-cell-depleted T cells, or PBMCs came the material, which was cDNA or gDNA.

Trimming cost V 5 bases and J 8 bases, with 22 bases left between them. Germline V gene sequence: CDR1 SGHTA, CDR2 FQGTGA. This CDR3 has 16 amino acids. Per the original methods: By means of reference gene primer amplification, nucleated cell counts were estimated. Here immunoSEQ multiplex PCR was the method, and the copy in TCRdb shows in-frame clones only, minus some. D and trimming come from the DNA, and the V and J calls and clone size come from that table. The data show approximately 210,000 clones, around 84% seen once. The sequence was collected from a man under 40 with active or convalescent COVID-19. V usage is TRBV7-3 and J usage is TRBJ2-1; maybe TRBD2 (6 bases). Sequenced input: peripheral blood. The CDR3: CASSASLATGEDEQFF. The CDR3, as DNA: TGTGCCAGCAGCGCTTCGCTAGCGACTGGGGAGGATGAGCAGTTCTTC.